Following are 8 T cell receptor beta chains from one sample sequenced in a study of blood T cells in healthy people across ages. The second PCR ran 7 to 11 cycles with a sample-barcoded 5' primer and J-beta primers. TCRdb re-called the 5' RACE reads through MiXCR, storing one row per CDR3 protein. The data show 590,000 or so distinct CDR3 sequences, under 30% seen once. Sequenced input: blood. Receptors were obtained from a woman of 80 years or more in good health.

This clonotype has only a few counts. The junction differs from germline at one of its ends, possibly a read error. V is TRBV6-2 or TRBV6-3 and J is TRBJ2-6; 7 bases match TRBD2. This CDR3 region has 15 residues. Germline CDR1 reads MNHEY; CDR2 reads SVGEGT. The CDR3 loop is CASSQRGTGANVPTF. In DNA form, the CDR3 reads TGTGCCAGCAGTCAGCGGGGTACTGGGGCCAACGTCCCGACTTTC.

There are many counts of this clonotype. This chain connects TRBV7-9 to TRBJ2-7, with 8 bases fitting TRBD1. V dropped 5 bases and J dropped 5; count of bases not matched to a gene: 5. The CDR3 sequence is 13 residues long. From germline, CDR1 is SEHNR and CDR2 FQNEAQ (reference sequence). The CDR3 is CASSNRGYDEQYF. CDR3 coding DNA: TGTGCCAGCAGCAACAGGGGGTACGACGAGCAGTACTTC.

This clonotype occurred a few times. The chain links TRBV10-3 to TRBJ2-2; 7 nucleotides match TRBD1. Germline CDR1 reads ENHRY; CDR2 reads SYGVKD. The CDR3 is made up of 14 amino acids. V lost 7 bases, J lost 7 bases, and 9 bases stayed unmatched. CDR3 sequence: CAITGVGGNGELFF. CDR3 nucleotide sequence: TGTGCCATCACCGGAGTAGGGGGCAACGGGGAGCTGTTTTTT.

A word on this clonotype: Relative to the germline gene, one junction end is altered; a read error may explain this. The chain links TRBV7-3 to TRBJ2-4, with D possibly being TRBD2 (6 bases). This CDR3 region has 10 residues. Germline V gene sequence: CDR1 SGHTA, CDR2 FQGTGA. As DNA, the CDR3 is TGTGCCAGCAGCTTGCGGGACTTCATTTTC. Its protein product is CASSLRDFIF.

The V gene is TRBV20-1, the J gene TRBJ2-7, with TRBD2 as a possible D gene (6 bases). In germline, CDR1 is DFQATT, CDR2 SNEGSKA (reference sequence). This CDR3 region has 13 residues. Trimming cost V 3 bases and J 3 bases, with 12 bases left between them. CDR3: CSASTGLNYEQYF. Written as DNA, the CDR3 is TGCAGTGCTAGTACGGGACTGAACTACGAGCAGTACTTC.

This clonotype was counted a few times. A much bigger clone sits one base away, suggesting this may be a read error. This chain joins TRBV20-1 and TRBJ2-5; a possible D gene is TRBD1 (6 bases). The CDR3 is 16 residues long. Looked up from germline, CDR1 is DFQATT and CDR2 is SNEGSKA (reference sequence). V shed 5 bases and J shed 11 bases, with 30 bases lying between them. The CDR3 nucleotides are TGCAGTGCTGGGACAACCACTCAAATAGTCTACAATGAGCAGTACTTC. This codes for CSAGTTTQIVYNEQYF.

The J gene is TRBJ1-6, the V gene TRBV6-5; D unresolved. CDR1 and CDR2 from the germline V gene are MNHEY and SVGAGI. This CDR3 contains 15 residues. V was pared by 0 bases and J by 6 bases, with 9 bases between. The CDR3 DNA is TGTGCCAGCAGTTACTCGACCGCTCTTAATTCACCCCTCCACTTT. It yields the protein CASSYSTALNSPLHF.

Many counts were recorded for this clonotype. The chain employs TRBV7-9 and TRBJ2-6; TRBD1 matches at 7 bases. CDR1 is SEHNR and CDR2 is FQNEAQ in the germline V gene (reference sequence). The CDR3 has 14 residues. The V gene end was trimmed by 5 bases and the J gene end by 2 bases; junction bases not matched to a gene: 0. In nucleotides, the CDR3 is TGTGCCAGCAGCGACAGGGCTGGGGCCAACGTCCTGACTTTC. This translates into CASSDRAGANVLTF.